This passage covers 18 T cell receptor beta chains from one sample sequenced in a study of beta chain features in type 1 diabetes. Reverse transcribing all isolated RNA meant expressed TCRB transcripts were sequenced. Only in-frame clones appear in the TCRdb table, and some are missing; sequencing was by immunoSEQ multiplex PCR. The sample gives about 410,000 clones, around 14% of which show up once; roughly 0.033% is in the top ten. The sequencing input was naive CD4+ T cells from blood. The receptors come from a man aged 30 to 39 in good health.

This clone was counted a few times. The genes are TRBV7-3 and TRBJ2-3; the D gene is possibly TRBD2 (6 bases). V lost 3 bases to trimming and J lost 4 bases, with 14 bases between them. Germline assignment: CDR1 SGHTA and CDR2 FQGTGA. The CDR3 consists of 15 residues. The CDR3 coding sequence is TGTGCCAGCAGCTTCGGAGGGAGATGGGCAGATACGCAGTATTTT. This sequence encodes CASSFGGRWADTQYF.

This clone was found once. The chain links TRBV5-4 to TRBJ1-3, with a weak D call TRBD1 (6 bases). V lost 0 bases and J 4 bases, leaving 11 bases between the germline ends. The CDR3 runs 15 residues. CDR1 is SGHNT and CDR2 is YYREEE in the germline V gene (reference sequence). CDR3 coding DNA: TGTGCCAGCAGCTTGGTTGGGACAAGAGGAAACACCATATATTTT. This translates into CASSLVGTRGNTIYF.

The chain recombines TRBV7-2 with TRBJ2-5, with D uncertain. V was shortened by 4 bases and J by 1 base, with 7 bases between the two germline ends. Germline V lookup: CDR1 SGHTA, CDR2 FQGNSA. The CDR3 runs 13 residues. CDR3 nucleotides: TGTGCCAGCAGCTCCCGAGTCCAAGAGACCCAGTACTTC. Its translation is CASSSRVQETQYF.

This clone has just a few counts. J is TRBJ2-2 and V is TRBV7-2; D remains unclear. From germline, CDR1 is SGHTA and CDR2 FQGNSA. This CDR3 has 13 amino acids. V was cut by 1 base and J by 5 bases, with 5 bases left in between. This CDR3 is CASSLDLTGELFF. The DNA of the CDR3 is TGTGCCAGCAGCTTAGATCTAACCGGGGAGCTGTTTTTT. Variable domain in full (rest from reference TRBV7-2 and TRBJ2-2): GAGVSQSPSNKVTEKGKDVELRCDPISGHTALYWYRQSLGQGLEFLIYFQGNSAPDKSGLPSDRFSAERTGGSVSTLTIQRTQQEDSAVYLCASSLDLTGELFFGEGSRLTVL.

The rearrangement links TRBV7-8 to TRBJ2-4, with D perhaps assigned TRBD1 or TRBD2 (5 bases each). CDR1 SGHVS and CDR2 FQNEAQ come from the germline V gene. The CDR3 consists of 17 residues. Trimming stripped 1 base from V and 9 bases from J, with 22 bases between. CDR3 bases: TGTGCCAGCAGCTTAGAAGGCCCCGTAGGGACCTACCTCATTCAGTACTTC. Residues: CASSLEGPVGTYLIQYF.

This clone was seen a handful of times. The chain carries TRBV4-3 and TRBJ2-4; D not certain. There are 14 residues in the CDR3. V was clipped by 2 bases and J by 0 bases, with 5 bases between them. Germline loops: CDR1 LGHNA, CDR2 YSLEER. CDR3 in DNA: TGCGCCAGCAGCCAAACTCTAGCCAAAAACATTCAGTACTTC. This encodes CASSQTLAKNIQYF.

The chain links TRBV30 to TRBJ1-5, with TRBD1 as a possible D gene (6 bases). CDR1 GTSNPN and CDR2 SVGIG come from the germline V gene (reference sequence). The CDR3 extends over 15 amino acids. Trimming cost V 0 bases and J 1 base, with 10 bases left between them. The CDR3 DNA reads as TGTGCCTGGAGTGTTAGGGGGGCAAGCAATCAGCCCCAGCATTTT. Translating it yields CAWSVRGASNQPQHF. Drawing the rest from reference TRBV30 and TRBJ1-5, the complete variable domain is SQTIHQWPATLVQPVGSPLSLECTVEGTSNPNLYWYRQAAGRGLQLLFYSVGIGQISSEVPQNLSASRPQDRQFILSSKKLLLSDSGFYLCAWSVRGASNQPQHFGDGTRLSIL.

This clone was counted only a few times. This rearrangement joins TRBV25-1 to TRBJ2-3, with D perhaps matching TRBD2 (6 bases). Germline CDR1 and CDR2: MGHDK and SYGVNS. The CDR3 contains 12 residues. Here the CDR3 reads CVPGLPTDTQYF. The CDR3 DNA is TGTGTCCCGGGACTCCCCACAGATACGCAGTATTTT.

The genes are TRBV4-3 and TRBJ2-7; D may be TRBD2 (5 bases). V was clipped by 6 bases and J by 6 bases, with 15 bases between them. Germline values: CDR1 LGHNA, CDR2 YSLEER. This CDR3 spans 13 amino acids. Here the CDR3 DNA reads TGCGCCAGCAGGGACTCCTACTGGGGCGAGCAGTACGTC. It specifies CASRDSYWGEQYV.

The chain recombines TRBV19 with TRBJ2-3; the D call may be TRBD1 or TRBD2 (5 bases each). Per germline, CDR1 LNHDA and CDR2 SQIVND (reference sequence). The CDR3 contains 16 residues. Trimming took off 7 bases at V and 0 bases at J, with 17 bases between the two ends. The CDR3 region has the DNA TGTGCCAGTACGGTCCGGGGCCATACTAGCACAGATACGCAGTATTTT. Translation: CASTVRGHTSTDTQYF.

The chain employs TRBV29-1 and TRBJ2-7, with D tentatively TRBD1 (6 bases). V dropped 4 bases and J dropped 2 bases, with 15 bases sitting between them. CDR1 is SQVTM, CDR2 ANQGSEA, per germline. The CDR3 loop spans 14 amino acids. The CDR3 DNA sequence: TGCAGCGTTGTTGGTCAGGGGCGCCCCTACGAGCAGTACTTC. It encodes CSVVGQGRPYEQYF.

A few counts support this clone. This chain joins TRBV5-6 and TRBJ2-3; 7 nucleotides align to TRBD1. Unmatched junction bases numbered 4, after V lost 4 bases and J lost 2 bases. Germline-derived CDR1 and CDR2 are SGHDT and YYEEEE. The CDR3 extends over 14 amino acids. In DNA, the CDR3 is TGTGCCAGCAGCCTGGGGACAGACACAGATACGCAGTATTTT. Residues: CASSLGTDTDTQYF.

This clone was seen a few times. The V gene is TRBV12-5, the J gene TRBJ1-1, with 9 bases lining up with TRBD1. Germline values: CDR1 LGHNT, CDR2 FRNRAP. J gave up 5 bases and V 6 bases, and 7 bases lay outside the gene matches. The CDR3 loop spans 14 amino acids. The CDR3 protein is CASGQGARRTEAFF. CDR3 nucleotide sequence: TGTGCTAGTGGACAGGGGGCGCGACGGACTGAAGCTTTCTTT. Using reference TRBV12-5 and TRBJ1-1 for the parts outside the CDR3, the full variable domain is DARVTQTPRHKVTEMGQEVTMRCQPILGHNTVFWYRQTMMQGLELLAYFRNRAPLDDSGMPKDRFSAEMPDATLATLKIQPSEPRDSAVYFCASGQGARRTEAFFGQGTRLTVV.

The genes are TRBV27 and TRBJ2-7; no reliable D call. This CDR3 has 12 amino acids. The germline V gene encodes CDR1 MNHEY and CDR2 SMNVEV (reference sequence). Trimming stripped 6 bases from V and 3 bases from J, with 9 bases between. The CDR3 here is CASSSPYYEQYF. The DNA of the CDR3 is TGTGCCAGCAGCTCCCCCTACTACGAGCAGTACTTC.

This sequence joins TRBV28 and TRBJ2-1, with 13 bases identical to TRBD2. V gave up 5 bases and J gave up 3 bases; unmatched junction bases: 7. Per germline, CDR1 MDHEN and CDR2 SYDVKM. The CDR3 spans 17 residues. CDR3 coding DNA: TGTGCCAGCAGTCGGACTAGCGGGGGCCGACTCTACAATGAGCAGTTCTTC. Its protein product is CASSRTSGGRLYNEQFF.

This clone showed up just a few times. The chain uses TRBV29-1 and TRBJ1-1, with D perhaps matching TRBD1 (6 bases). V was trimmed by 7 bases and J by 0 bases, leaving 15 bases between them. There are 14 residues in the CDR3. Germline lookup yields CDR1 SQVTM and CDR2 ANQGSEA. The DNA of the CDR3 is TGCAGCGCAACTGGCCCAGGGGTGAACACTGAAGCTTTCTTT. This sequence encodes CSATGPGVNTEAFF. Drawing the rest from reference TRBV29-1 and TRBJ1-1, the complete variable domain is SAVISQKPSRDICQRGTSLTIQCQVDSQVTMMFWYRQQPGQSLTLIATANQGSEATYESGFVIDKFPISRPNLTFSTLTVSNMSPEDSSIYLCSATGPGVNTEAFFGQGTRLTVV.

This clone was detected a few times. In DNA, the CDR3 is TGCGCCAGCAGCTTGTCCTTGGCCACGAACACTGAAGCTTTCTTT. As protein: CASSLSLATNTEAFF. The chain employs TRBV5-1 and TRBJ1-1; D ambiguous. CDR3 size: 15 residues. The ends were cut back, 1 base at V and 1 base at J, with 11 bases in the middle. CDR1 is SGHRS and CDR2 is YFSETQ in the germline V gene. The variable domain in full, completed from reference TRBV5-1 and TRBJ1-1, reads KAGVTQTPRYLIKTRGQQVTLSCSPISGHRSVSWYQQTPGQGLQFLFEYFSETQRNKGNFPGRFSGRQFSNSRSEMNVSTLELGDSALYLCASSLSLATNTEAFFGQGTRLTVV.

This clone has only a few counts. The V gene is TRBV7-9, the J gene TRBJ2-5; TRBD1 is a possible D gene (6 bases). V lost 1 base to trimming and J lost 7 bases, with 10 bases between them. CDR1 and CDR2 (germline): SEHNR, FQNEAQ (reference sequence). The CDR3 extends over 13 amino acids. The CDR3 coding sequence is TGTGCCAGCAGCTTAGGAGCCAGGGGGACCCAGTACTTC. Its protein is CASSLGARGTQYF.